Below are 16 T cell receptor beta chains sequenced from a single sample in a study of blood T cell repertoires in COVID-19. Measured with immunoSEQ multiplex PCR; TCRdb has only the in-frame clones, and not every one. Counted here are some 97,000 clones, more than 85% occurring once; the ten biggest clones make up about 7.4%. Sequencing was carried out using peripheral blood. These receptors were collected from a man aged 25 to 45 in a cohort sampled during active COVID-19.

This chain joins TRBV6-4 and TRBJ1-2; D possibly corresponds to TRBD1 (5 bases). This CDR3 comprises 15 residues. The germline gives CDR1 MRHNA, CDR2 SNTAGT. Trimming removed 0 bases at V and 6 bases at J, with 14 bases between. For the CDR3, the DNA is TGTGCCAGCAGTGACTCAGGAGGGGCGTGGGATGGCTACACCTTC. Protein: CASSDSGGAWDGYTF.

J is TRBJ2-1 and V is TRBV7-2, with D possibly TRBD2 on 6 matching bases. Germline CDR1 is SGHTA and CDR2 is FQGNSA. This CDR3 has 14 amino acids. Trimming stripped 1 base from V and 4 bases from J, with 8 bases between. The DNA for the CDR3 is TGTGCCAGCAGCTTAGGGACTACTTACAATGAGCAGTTCTTC. It specifies CASSLGTTYNEQFF.

The chain links TRBV7-2 to TRBJ2-7; TRBD2 is a possible D gene (6 bases). This CDR3 has 15 residues. Germline-derived CDR1 and CDR2 are SGHTA and FQGNSA. V was pared by 2 bases and J by 4 bases, with 15 bases between. The CDR3 DNA sequence: TGTGCCAGCAGCTTACCGGGACTGATTGCGTACGAGCAGTACTTC. Translating it yields CASSLPGLIAYEQYF.

The V call is TRBV9, the J call TRBJ1-6, with 7 bases matching TRBD1. The CDR3 loop spans 15 amino acids. Germline V lookup: CDR1 SGDLS, CDR2 YYNGEE. J was trimmed by 7 bases and V by 3 bases; bases with no gene match: 7. Here the CDR3 reads CASSALGQPNSPLHF. Written as DNA, the CDR3 is TGTGCCAGCAGCGCCCTGGGACAGCCCAATTCACCCCTCCACTTT.

The V call is TRBV27, the J call TRBJ1-2; no clear D. The length of the CDR3 is 13 residues. Per the germline V gene, CDR1 is MNHEY and CDR2 is SMNVEV (reference sequence). V lost 4 bases and J lost 7, with 13 bases in between. Here the CDR3 reads CASSSTGMGGYTF. The CDR3 DNA reads TGTGCCAGCAGTTCAACGGGGATGGGTGGCTACACCTTC.

The chain couples TRBV5-4 to TRBJ2-3; 15 bases fit TRBD2. V shed 7 bases and J 2 bases; nucleotides not matched to a gene: 5. The CDR3 totals 16 residues. CDR1 and CDR2 (germline): SGHNT, YYREEE (reference sequence). The CDR3, as DNA: TGTGCCAGCCACGGACTAGCGGGGGGGACCACAGATACGCAGTATTTT. Translated: CASHGLAGGTTDTQYF.

This chain connects TRBV18 to TRBJ2-7; 7 bases match TRBD2. V lost 2 bases to trimming and J lost 3 bases; unmatched junction nucleotides: 16. Germline assignment: CDR1 KGHSH and CDR2 LQKENI. The CDR3 loop spans 18 amino acids. This chain's CDR3 is CASSPNSLSAGVNYEQYF. The CDR3, as DNA: TGTGCCAGCTCACCAAATTCTCTATCTGCGGGGGTCAACTACGAGCAGTACTTC.

J is TRBJ1-2 and V is TRBV6-5; TRBD1 might be the D (6 bases). The CDR3 is made up of 14 amino acids. Germline lookup yields CDR1 MNHEY and CDR2 SVGAGI. V was cut by 7 bases and J by 0 bases, with 12 bases left in between. CDR3 nucleotide sequence: TGTGCCAGCAACCCAGGGGCCGCTAACTATGGCTACACCTTC. Amino acids: CASNPGAANYGYTF.

J is TRBJ2-7 and V is TRBV6-5; a weak D match, TRBD2 (5 bases). The CDR3 is 12 amino acids. V shed 8 bases and J shed 7 bases, with 15 bases lying between them. Germline CDR1 MNHEY, CDR2 SVGAGI. The CDR3 DNA sequence: TGTGCCAGCTCACTAGGAGGTAGGGAGCAGTACTTC. It is translated as CASSLGGREQYF.

The chain is built from TRBV7-3 and TRBJ2-3, with TRBD2 identical over 14 bases. CDR1 and CDR2 (germline): SGHTA, FQGTGA. The CDR3 runs to 17 residues. The J segment lost 6 bases and the V segment lost 5 bases, leaving 10 bases of the junction unmatched. The CDR3 DNA follows: TGTGCCAGCAGCCTACTCGGGACTAGCGGGGGCGGGGATACGCAGTATTTT. It translates to CASSLLGTSGGGDTQYF.

The chain joins TRBV5-1 to TRBJ1-6, with a weak D call TRBD1 (5 bases). The CDR3 is made up of 17 amino acids. Trimming shortened V by 4 bases and J by 0 bases, and 14 bases separated the two germline ends. Per germline, CDR1 SGHRS and CDR2 YFSETQ. The CDR3, as DNA: TGCGCCAGCAGCCTTCGACCGGGGGGCTCCTATAATTCACCCCTCCACTTT. Protein product: CASSLRPGGSYNSPLHF.

The chain uses TRBV19 and TRBJ2-1; TRBD2 matches 8 bases. CDR1 is LNHDA, CDR2 SQIVND, per germline (reference sequence). The CDR3 sequence is 17 residues long. The junction had 7 bases not matched to a gene; V was cut back by 3 bases and J by 0 bases. CDR3 bases: TGTGCCAGTAGTATGAAAGGCGGGGGGATCTCCTACAATGAGCAGTTCTTC. As protein: CASSMKGGGISYNEQFF.

The chain links TRBV9 to TRBJ2-1; TRBD1 agrees at 12 bases. The V segment lost 0 bases and the J segment 7 bases; nucleotides outside the gene matches: 11. The CDR3 has 18 amino acids. Per germline, CDR1 SGDLS and CDR2 YYNGEE. CDR3 nucleotides: TGTGCCAGCAGCGTAGTTCCTGCGGGACAGGGGGCGAGGAATGAGCAGTTCTTC. Its translation: CASSVVPAGQGARNEQFF.

This sequence joins TRBV7-8 and TRBJ2-7; 7 nucleotides agree with TRBD1. Germline V gene sequence: CDR1 SGHVS, CDR2 FQNEAQ. The CDR3 has 14 amino acids. The V and J ends lost 5 bases and 4 bases, in that order; junction bases with no gene match: 8. In nucleotides, the CDR3 is TGTGCCAGCAGCGGCCAGGGGGTGAGGTACGAGCAGTACTTC. It codes for CASSGQGVRYEQYF.

In its sample, this clone was seen a few times. The chain combines TRBV5-6 with TRBJ1-1, with 8 bases fitting TRBD1. The CDR3 consists of 17 residues. CDR1 is SGHDT and CDR2 is YYEEEE in the germline V gene. J gave up 0 bases and V 4 bases, and 11 bases lay outside the gene matches. CDR3 nucleotides: TGTGCCAGCAGCCCGGACAGGGAAGAACTCATGAACACTGAAGCTTTCTTT. As protein: CASSPDREELMNTEAFF. Together with reference TRBV5-6 and TRBJ1-1, the CDR3 gives the full variable domain: DAGVTQSPTHLIKTRGQQVTLRCSPKSGHDTVSWYQQALGQGPQFIFQYYEEEERQRGNFPDRFSGHQFPNYSSELNVNALLLGDSALYLCASSPDREELMNTEAFFGQGTRLTVV.

The chain links TRBV5-4 to TRBJ2-3, with a weak D call TRBD2 (5 bases). The V end lost 0 bases, the J end lost 1 base, and 12 bases lay between the germline ends. This CDR3 spans 16 amino acids. Germline V gives CDR1 SGHNT, CDR2 YYREEE (reference sequence). In DNA, the CDR3 is TGTGCCAGCAGCTTGGCGGGCGGGCCTGGCACAGATACGCAGTATTTT. It specifies CASSLAGGPGTDTQYF.